The 21 T cell receptor beta chains listed next were all sequenced from one sample in a study of shared clonotypes between healthy human individuals. Only in-frame clones appear in the TCRdb table, and some are missing; sequencing was by immunoSEQ multiplex PCR. Of some 1.4 million clones listed, roughly 96% are singletons. Sequences were obtained from naive CD4+ T cells sorted from blood. Subset reported: CD45RA+ positively selected. The receptor set was obtained from a man younger than 40 in good health.

This chain links TRBV6-1 with TRBJ2-5; 11 positions match TRBD2. This CDR3 is built from 18 residues. CDR1 MNHNS and CDR2 SASEGT come from the germline V gene. J was trimmed by 5 bases and V by 2 bases; bases with no gene match: 13. CDR3 sequence: CASSEKGLAGGLVETQYF. The CDR3 nucleotides read TGTGCCAGCAGTGAAAAGGGGTTAGCGGGAGGGCTAGTTGAGACCCAGTACTTC.

For this clone: The junction departs from the called germline gene at one end, perhaps through a read error. The chain has TRBV7-8 and TRBJ1-2, with no clear D. The CDR3 has 15 residues. Germline V gene sequence: CDR1 SGHVS, CDR2 FQNEAQ. The CDR3 DNA follows: TGTGCCAGCAGCCTAGCTTATTGGACGAACTATGGCTACACCTTC. This encodes CASSLAYWTNYGYTF.

This clone was counted at least ten times. This chain's CDR3 is CASSAGLAGYEQYF. The CDR3 DNA reads as TGTGCCAGCAGTGCGGGACTAGCGGGTTACGAGCAGTACTTC. The V and J genes are TRBV6-1 and TRBJ2-7; 12 bases fit TRBD2. This CDR3 has 14 residues. Germline trimming cut 4 bases from V and 4 bases from J; bases unmatched to any gene: 2. Per germline, CDR1 MNHNS and CDR2 SASEGT.

V is TRBV4-1 and J is TRBJ2-3; D is undetermined. Trimming removed 1 base at V and 0 bases at J, with 11 bases between. From germline, CDR1 is MGHRA and CDR2 YSYEKL. CDR3 length: 16 amino acids. The CDR3 loop is CASSQVRPASTDTQYF. CDR3 bases: TGCGCCAGCAGCCAAGTACGCCCGGCTAGCACAGATACGCAGTATTTT.

The chain carries TRBV5-5 and TRBJ1-2; D ambiguous. The CDR3 loop spans 13 amino acids. Germline V lookup: CDR1 SGHKS, CDR2 YYEKEE (reference sequence). The V and J ends lost 4 bases and 6 bases respectively, with 13 bases between them. The CDR3 sequence: CASSLQVIDGYTF. CDR3 sequence (DNA): TGTGCCAGCAGCCTACAAGTTATAGATGGCTACACCTTC. The entire variable domain, with the rest obtained from reference TRBV5-5 and TRBJ1-2, is as follows: DAGVTQSPTHLIKTRGQQVTLRCSPISGHKSVSWYQQVLGQGPQFIFQYYEKEERGRGNFPDRFSARQFPNYSSELNVNALLLGDSALYLCASSLQVIDGYTFGSGTRLTVV.

The CDR3: CASSFGGDRIKAFF. The CDR3 nucleotides are TGCGCCAGCAGCTTCGGGGGAGACCGTATCAAAGCTTTCTTT. This chain uses TRBV5-1 with TRBJ1-1; a possible D gene is TRBD1 (5 bases). V lost 2 bases and J 9 bases, leaving 17 bases between the germline ends. The germline V gene encodes CDR1 SGHRS and CDR2 YFSETQ. The CDR3 runs to 14 residues.

The CDR3 region has the DNA TGTGCCAGCAGCTTGGCAAGGTCTAGCGGCAGAACAGATACGCAGTATTTT. Translating it yields CASSLARSSGRTDTQYF. The V gene is TRBV5-4, the J gene TRBJ2-3, with 7 bases lining up with TRBD2. The CDR3 is 17 residues long. Germline CDR1 SGHNT, CDR2 YYREEE (reference sequence). J gave up 3 bases and V 0 bases, and 10 bases lay outside the gene matches. Combining the CDR3 with reference TRBV5-4 and TRBJ2-3 gives the whole variable domain ETGVTQSPTHLIKTRGQQVTLRCSSQSGHNTVSWYQQALGQGPQFIFQYYREEENGRGNFPPRFSGLQFPNYSSELNVNALELDDSALYLCASSLARSSGRTDTQYFGPGTRLTVL.

The chain employs TRBV10-3 and TRBJ1-4; tentative D call: TRBD1 (5 bases). The ends were cut back, 3 bases at V and 7 bases at J, with 15 bases in the middle. Germline V CDR1 and CDR2: ENHRY, SYGVKD. CDR3 length equals 15 residues. CDR3: CAISDPQGGGEKLFF. In nucleotides, the CDR3 is TGTGCCATCAGTGATCCCCAGGGCGGAGGTGAAAAACTGTTTTTT.

The chain has TRBV28 and TRBJ2-6, with D maybe TRBD2 (5 bases). Germline lookup yields CDR1 MDHEN and CDR2 SYDVKM. The CDR3 is made up of 18 amino acids. Trimming removed 6 bases at V and 2 bases at J, with 20 bases between. The CDR3: CASSLPGLPLPGANVLTF. In DNA form, the CDR3 reads TGTGCCAGCAGCCTACCTGGACTTCCCCTGCCTGGGGCCAACGTCCTGACTTTC.

This sequence joins TRBV5-4 and TRBJ2-7; D remains ambiguous. Deletions cut 4 bases from V and 4 bases from J, with 12 bases between. CDR1 is SGHNT, CDR2 YYREEE, per germline (reference sequence). This CDR3 region has 13 residues. The CDR3 nucleotides read TGTGCCAGCAGCAATATGACACTGTACGAGCAGTACTTC. Translation gives CASSNMTLYEQYF. Together with reference TRBV5-4 and TRBJ2-7, the CDR3 gives the full variable domain: ETGVTQSPTHLIKTRGQQVTLRCSSQSGHNTVSWYQQALGQGPQFIFQYYREEENGRGNFPPRFSGLQFPNYSSELNVNALELDDSALYLCASSNMTLYEQYFGPGTRLTVT.

The rearrangement links TRBV9 to TRBJ2-6; 10 nucleotides match TRBD1. J was trimmed by 3 bases and V by 4 bases; bases with no gene match: 7. This CDR3 comprises 17 residues. CDR1 and CDR2 from the germline V gene are SGDLS and YYNGEE. CDR3 protein: CASSLRDRGGGANVLTF. The DNA for the CDR3 is TGTGCCAGCAGCCTCCGGGACAGGGGAGGTGGGGCCAACGTCCTGACTTTC.

The CDR3 DNA is TGCGCCAGCAGCATGAAAGTGGCGGGAGGGCCTGGGGCCAACGTCCTGACTTTC. This codes for CASSMKVAGGPGANVLTF. The chain couples TRBV5-1 to TRBJ2-6, with TRBD2 matching over 9 bases. Trimming cost V 4 bases and J 2 bases; bases outside gene matches: 10. There are 18 residues in the CDR3. Germline V lookup: CDR1 SGHRS, CDR2 YFSETQ.

The chain couples TRBV9 to TRBJ1-1; D might be TRBD1 (6 bases). There are 16 residues in the CDR3. Germline lookup yields CDR1 SGDLS and CDR2 YYNGEE. V shed 4 bases and J shed 4 bases, with 20 bases lying between them. CDR3 sequence: CASSLFLGGLVTEAFF. The CDR3 DNA follows: TGTGCCAGCAGCCTTTTTTTGGGGGGGCTGGTCACTGAAGCTTTCTTT.

As for this clone: At the DNA level, this CDR3 is encoded by other sequences in the same sample as well. The V gene is TRBV6-1, the J gene TRBJ2-2; D is unclear. CDR3 length: 14 amino acids. Germline lookup yields CDR1 MNHNS and CDR2 SASEGT. V was cut by 1 base and J by 0 bases, with 3 bases left in between. The CDR3 region is CASSEVSNTGELFF. In nucleotides, the CDR3 is TGTGCCAGCAGTGAAGTCTCGAACACCGGGGAGCTGTTTTTT.

Written as DNA, the CDR3 is TGTGCCAGCAGTGACTCCGGGGCGGAGACCCAGTACTTC. Translated: CASSDSGAETQYF. The chain couples TRBV6-1 to TRBJ2-5; D is tentatively TRBD1 or TRBD2 (5 bases each). Per the germline V gene, CDR1 is MNHNS and CDR2 is SASEGT. CDR3 size: 13 residues. V was shortened by 3 bases and J by 5 bases, with 10 bases between the two germline ends.

The V and J genes are TRBV5-5 and TRBJ2-7; D remains ambiguous. CDR3 length: 14 amino acids. Germline-derived CDR1 and CDR2 are SGHKS and YYEKEE (reference sequence). V lost 3 bases to trimming and J lost 0 bases, with 10 bases between them. The CDR3 here is CASSSIQSSYEQYF. As DNA, the CDR3 is TGTGCCAGCAGCTCTATACAGAGCTCCTACGAGCAGTACTTC.

This chain joins TRBV2 and TRBJ2-7, with D perhaps matching TRBD1 (5 bases). The germline gives CDR1 SNHLY, CDR2 FYNNEI. CDR3 size: 15 residues. Trimming took off 4 bases at V and 0 bases at J, with 13 bases between the two ends. The CDR3 DNA is TGTGCCAGCAGTGTCAGGGATCCCTACTCCTACGAGCAGTACTTC. It yields the protein CASSVRDPYSYEQYF.

The chain links TRBV7-3 to TRBJ2-7; D remains unclear. Per the germline V gene, CDR1 is SGHTA and CDR2 is FQGTGA. The CDR3 sequence is 15 residues long. The germline V and J ends were trimmed by 0 bases and 0 bases, with 9 bases remaining between them. In DNA form, the CDR3 reads TGTGCCAGCAGCTTAACGCCCAGCCTCTCCTACGAGCAGTACTTC. Protein product: CASSLTPSLSYEQYF.

This chain connects TRBV6-5 to TRBJ1-2; possibly TRBD1 for D (5 bases). The CDR3 has 13 amino acids. Between the trimmed V and J ends, which lost 2 bases and 8 bases, there was a span of 12 bases. Germline CDR1 MNHEY, CDR2 SVGAGI. Here the CDR3 reads CASSYGTLKGYTF. The CDR3 DNA is TGTGCCAGCAGTTACGGGACCCTGAAAGGCTACACCTTC.

The V gene is TRBV19, the J gene TRBJ2-7; 7 bases fit TRBD2. The V gene's germline CDR1 is LNHDA and CDR2 SQIVND (reference sequence). J was trimmed by 0 bases and V by 4 bases; bases with no gene match: 6. The CDR3 has 15 amino acids. This CDR3 is CASSNSGEGSYEQYF. In nucleotides, the CDR3 is TGTGCCAGTAGTAACTCCGGGGAGGGCTCCTACGAGCAGTACTTC.

The chain uses TRBV6-1 and TRBJ1-2, with D possibly matching TRBD1 (6 bases). Trimming cost V 5 bases and J 5 bases, with 12 bases left between them. This CDR3 is 13 amino acids long. Germline assignment: CDR1 MNHNS and CDR2 SASEGT. The DNA for the CDR3 is TGTGCCAGCAGTATGGACAGCAAATATGGCTACACCTTC. Its protein product is CASSMDSKYGYTF.